The source of this T cell receptor (beta chain) is a study of T cell responses to AZD1222 COVID-19 vaccine. Regarding the study as a whole: Mapped onto spike, vaccine-associated CD4 TCRs spanned it and were dominant at 160-218 and 743-854. The repertoires were collected only after the peak T cell response.

Trimming removed 6 bases at V and 4 bases at J, with 18 bases between. CDR3 length: 14 amino acids. Looked up from germline, CDR1 is SQVTM and CDR2 is ANQGSEA. Assay used: immunoSEQ multiplex PCR; TCRdb lists only in-frame clones, some missing. The profile shows 100,000 to 150,000 clones, 80% to 90% of them singletons. Of note for this clone: Its antigen is not known.

The chain employs TRBV29-1 and TRBJ1-1; unclear D gene. This clonotype was sampled from an adult in good health. Sequencing used peripheral blood, obtained on day 0 of AZD1222 vaccination. The CDR3 spells CSVGDVGISTEAFF. The CDR3 DNA follows: TGCAGCGTGGGTGACGTTGGGATTAGCACTGAAGCTTTCTTT.